The 16 T cell receptor beta chains given below trace back to one sample, sequenced in a study of blood T cell repertoires in COVID-19. Produced via immunoSEQ multiplex PCR; TCRdb's table is partial and in-frame only. In the table there are roughly 180,000 clones, 82% of which are singletons. Sequencing input: PBMCs or T cells enriched from blood (not recorded which). The receptor source for this set is a man aged 60-69 years who had recovered from COVID-19.

J is TRBJ1-3 and V is TRBV7-9; possibly TRBD1 for D (6 bases). The CDR3 contains 14 residues. The germline CDR1 and CDR2 sequences are SEHNR and FQNEAQ (reference sequence). The V end was cut by 5 bases, the J end by 4 bases, with 12 bases between. CDR3 in amino acids: CASSQPDRGNTIYF. CDR3 DNA: TGTGCCAGCAGCCAACCAGACAGGGGAAACACCATATATTTT.

V usage is TRBV30 and J usage is TRBJ1-6; D perhaps matches TRBD1 (6 bases). In germline, CDR1 is GTSNPN, CDR2 SVGIG (reference sequence). V lost 0 bases and J lost 7, with 10 bases in between. The CDR3 sequence is 14 residues long. The CDR3 sequence is CAWSVTGSNSPLHF. The DNA of the CDR3 is TGTGCCTGGAGTGTGACAGGATCAAATTCACCCCTCCACTTT.

The rearrangement links TRBV14 to TRBJ2-5, with TRBD2 identical over 11 bases. The CDR3 is made up of 17 amino acids. J gave up 1 base and V 3 bases, and 7 bases lay outside the gene matches. From germline, CDR1 is SGHDN and CDR2 FVKESK. In DNA form, the CDR3 reads TGTGCCAGCAGCCAGTGGGGGACTAGCGGCCTCCAAGAGACCCAGTACTTC. This codes for CASSQWGTSGLQETQYF.

The genes are TRBV9 and TRBJ2-7; TRBD2 matches 7 bases. The CDR3 has 15 residues. Per the germline V gene, CDR1 is SGDLS and CDR2 is YYNGEE. The J segment lost 9 bases and the V segment lost 0 bases, leaving 12 bases of the junction unmatched. The CDR3 loop is CASSVERTGGGGQYF. The CDR3 DNA is TGTGCCAGCAGCGTAGAAAGGACGGGGGGAGGAGGGCAGTACTTC.

The chain carries TRBV6-1 and TRBJ1-5; D call uncertain. Germline V gives CDR1 MNHNS, CDR2 SASEGT. There are 14 residues in the CDR3. The germline V and J ends were trimmed by 3 bases and 3 bases, with 9 bases remaining between them. The CDR3 sequence is CASSEAQYNQPQHF. DNA of the CDR3: TGTGCCAGCAGTGAGGCCCAGTACAATCAGCCCCAGCATTTT.

Here the CDR3 reads CAWTGHLNQPQHF. The DNA for the CDR3 is TGTGCCTGGACGGGACACCTAAATCAGCCCCAGCATTTT. The chain links TRBV30 to TRBJ1-5, with D possibly matching TRBD1 (6 bases). This CDR3 has 13 residues. Trimming removed 4 bases at V and 4 bases at J, with 11 bases between. Germline CDR1 GTSNPN, CDR2 SVGIG (reference sequence).

This clone occurred once. The rearrangement joins TRBV4-2 to TRBJ2-1, with D possibly matching TRBD2 (6 bases). CDR1 LGHNA and CDR2 YNFKEQ come from the germline V gene. V lost 1 base to trimming and J lost 5 bases, with 9 bases between them. The CDR3 sequence is 14 residues long. DNA for the CDR3: TGTGCCAGCAGCCAAGTCACGGGGGACAATGAGCAGTTCTTC. This gives the protein CASSQVTGDNEQFF.

V is TRBV5-1 and J is TRBJ1-1, with a possible D match to TRBD1 (5 bases). CDR3 length: 16 amino acids. CDR1 SGHRS and CDR2 YFSETQ come from the germline V gene. V lost 4 bases and J lost 1, with 17 bases in between. Written as DNA, the CDR3 is TGCGCCAGCAGCCCGGGGGATAGAATTGGGAACACTGAAGCTTTCTTT. Its protein product is CASSPGDRIGNTEAFF.

The rearrangement uses TRBV28 and TRBJ1-1; TRBD1 is a possible D gene (5 bases). Germline lookup yields CDR1 MDHEN and CDR2 SYDVKM. This CDR3 is 11 amino acids long. Deletions cut 4 bases from V and 7 bases from J, with 7 bases between. The CDR3 DNA reads TGTGCCAGCAGTTCGACAGATGAAGCTTTCTTT. Encoded protein: CASSSTDEAFF. The full variable domain, with the rest looked up from reference TRBV28 and TRBJ1-1, is DVKVTQSSRYLVKRTGEKVFLECVQDMDHENMFWYRQDPGLGLRLIYFSYDVKMKEKGDIPEGYSVSREKKERFSLILESASTNQTSMYLCASSSTDEAFFGQGTRLTVV.

CDR3 amino acids: CASSFAGTRTLNTEAFF. The CDR3 bases are TGTGCCAGCAGCTTCGCCGGCACCAGGACACTGAACACTGAAGCTTTCTTT. This rearrangement joins TRBV5-8 to TRBJ1-1; TRBD1 is a possible D gene (5 bases). The CDR3 has 17 residues. Looked up from germline, CDR1 is SGHTS and CDR2 is YDEGEE. Trimming pared 2 bases from V and 0 bases from J, leaving 17 bases between.

The DNA of the CDR3 is TGTGCCAGTAGTATAGATGGAACAGGAGGGGTGTACAATGAGCAGTTCTTC. Translating it yields CASSIDGTGGVYNEQFF. J is TRBJ2-1 and V is TRBV19, with TRBD2 as a possible D gene (6 bases). V dropped 0 bases and J dropped 4 bases, with 16 bases sitting between them. Germline V CDR1 and CDR2: LNHDA, SQIVND (reference sequence). This CDR3 is built from 17 residues.

This chain uses TRBV19 with TRBJ1-2; possible D gene TRBD1, 6 bases. The ends were cut back, 7 bases at V and 6 bases at J, with 12 bases in the middle. Germline CDR1 LNHDA, CDR2 SQIVND (reference sequence). The CDR3 is 12 amino acids. The CDR3 is CASTPNRDGYTF. The DNA for the CDR3 is TGTGCCAGTACCCCAAACAGGGATGGCTACACCTTC. Drawing the rest from reference TRBV19 and TRBJ1-2, the complete variable domain is DGGITQSPKYLFRKEGQNVTLSCEQNLNHDAMYWYRQDPGQGLRLIYYSQIVNDFQKGDIAEGYSVSREKKESFPLTVTSAQKNPTAFYLCASTPNRDGYTFGSGTRLTVV.

This chain connects TRBV11-3 to TRBJ2-3; D remains unclear. The germline V gene encodes CDR1 SGHNT and CDR2 YENEEA. The CDR3 loop spans 14 amino acids. The germline V and J ends were trimmed by 1 base and 1 base, with 6 bases remaining between them. CDR3 sequence (DNA): TGTGCCAGCAGCTTAGGACTTGGCACAGATACGCAGTATTTT. This codes for CASSLGLGTDTQYF.

The chain employs TRBV28 and TRBJ2-3; TRBD2 aligns across 12 bases. Losses at the gene ends were 1 base for V and 5 bases for J; bases not matched to a gene: 10. The CDR3 contains 18 residues. Per germline, CDR1 MDHEN and CDR2 SYDVKM. CDR3 sequence: CASSLFRPSGRAQDTQYF. CDR3 DNA: TGTGCCAGCAGTTTATTTCGGCCTAGCGGGAGGGCCCAAGATACGCAGTATTTT. The variable domain in full, with the rest retrieved from reference TRBV28 and TRBJ2-3, is DVKVTQSSRYLVKRTGEKVFLECVQDMDHENMFWYRQDPGLGLRLIYFSYDVKMKEKGDIPEGYSVSREKKERFSLILESASTNQTSMYLCASSLFRPSGRAQDTQYFGPGTRLTVL.

This clone showed up just once. This rearrangement joins TRBV10-3 to TRBJ2-2; 8 bases fit TRBD1. Looked up from germline, CDR1 is ENHRY and CDR2 is SYGVKD. With V trimmed by 6 bases and J by 2 bases, 5 bases remained unmatched. The CDR3 contains 15 residues. CDR3: CAIRATGDNTGELFF. The DNA of the CDR3 is TGTGCCATCAGAGCGACAGGGGACAACACCGGGGAGCTGTTTTTT.

CDR3 bases: TGTGCCACCAGTGATTTGTCGTCGGGCGGGCAAGAGACCCAGTACTTC. Translating gives CATSDLSSGGQETQYF. V is TRBV24-1 and J is TRBJ2-5; tentative D call: TRBD2 (5 bases). Trimming took off 0 bases at V and 2 bases at J, with 12 bases between the two ends. Germline V gives CDR1 KGHDR, CDR2 SFDVKD. The CDR3 is 16 residues long.